These 7 T cell receptor beta chains share one sample of origin, sequenced in a study of blood T cell repertoires in COVID-19 (dated by TCRdb to the early 2020s). Libraries were made using the immunoSEQ multiplex PCR assay. Imported from immuneACCESS, the table was reduced by TCRdb to in-frame sequences with V and J called. These copies leave out some clones; in studies compared against another copy, an unresolved V gene accounts for under half, and the cause of the remainder is not known. This sample holds roughly 200,000 clones; 85% were observed only once. The ten largest clones capture roughly 20% of the sample. Sequenced sample: PBMCs or T cells enriched from blood (not recorded which). The receptor set was obtained from a middle-aged man who had recovered from COVID-19.

This chain connects TRBV5-4 to TRBJ2-2; D is undetermined. CDR1 SGHNT and CDR2 YYREEE come from the germline V gene (reference sequence). Trimming stripped 3 bases from V and 2 bases from J, with 8 bases between. The length of the CDR3 is 14 residues. As DNA, the CDR3 is TGTGCCAGCAGCTCGAGCATAAACACCGGGGAGCTGTTTTTT. It is translated as CASSSSINTGELFF.

The V call is TRBV6-1, the J call TRBJ1-2; 12 bases map to TRBD1. CDR3 length: 16 residues. The germline gives CDR1 MNHNS, CDR2 SASEGT. V shed 3 bases and J 7 bases; nucleotides not matched to a gene: 9. CDR3 nucleotide sequence: TGTGCCAGCAGTGAGCGGGACAGGGGGCAATCTGGTGGCTACACCTTC. Translating it yields CASSERDRGQSGGYTF.

The sample holds a few counts of this clone. The chain employs TRBV6-5 and TRBJ2-7; TRBD1 matches at 7 bases. Germline loops: CDR1 MNHEY, CDR2 SVGAGI. V dropped 0 bases and J dropped 0; count of bases not matched to a gene: 5. The CDR3 loop spans 16 amino acids. The CDR3 sequence is CASSYSTGYTSYEQYF. CDR3 nucleotides: TGTGCCAGCAGTTACTCGACAGGGTATACCTCCTACGAGCAGTACTTC.

The V gene is TRBV28, the J gene TRBJ1-2; 7 nucleotides match TRBD1. Germline CDR1 is MDHEN and CDR2 is SYDVKM. The CDR3 consists of 15 residues. V lost 6 bases to trimming and J lost 0 bases; unmatched junction nucleotides: 7. For the CDR3, the DNA is TGTGCCAGCAGGACCCGACAGGGAGCTAACTATGGCTACACCTTC. Amino acids: CASRTRQGANYGYTF.

The chain is built from TRBV9 and TRBJ1-2; 7 bases fit TRBD1. This CDR3 region has 14 residues. V lost 0 bases, J lost 4 bases, and 3 bases stayed unmatched. Germline loops: CDR1 SGDLS, CDR2 YYNGEE. CDR3 protein: CASSVEGQSYGYTF. The CDR3 DNA sequence: TGTGCCAGCAGCGTAGAGGGACAGAGCTATGGCTACACCTTC.

The chain has TRBV28 and TRBJ2-7; possibly TRBD1 for D (6 bases). Germline loops: CDR1 MDHEN, CDR2 SYDVKM. The V and J ends lost 0 bases and 2 bases respectively, with 11 bases between them. The CDR3 consists of 15 residues. CDR3 in DNA: TGTGCCAGCAGTTTATGGACAGGCGAGACCTACGAGCAGTACTTC. This codes for CASSLWTGETYEQYF.

J is TRBJ2-7 and V is TRBV18, with 7 bases matching TRBD2. Germline V gene data show CDR1 as KGHSH and CDR2 as LQKENI. CDR3 length: 14 amino acids. With V trimmed by 4 bases and J by 7 bases, 10 bases remained unmatched. This CDR3 reads CASSRGEGLGEQYF. The CDR3 DNA sequence: TGTGCCAGCTCACGAGGGGAGGGCCTGGGGGAGCAGTACTTC.